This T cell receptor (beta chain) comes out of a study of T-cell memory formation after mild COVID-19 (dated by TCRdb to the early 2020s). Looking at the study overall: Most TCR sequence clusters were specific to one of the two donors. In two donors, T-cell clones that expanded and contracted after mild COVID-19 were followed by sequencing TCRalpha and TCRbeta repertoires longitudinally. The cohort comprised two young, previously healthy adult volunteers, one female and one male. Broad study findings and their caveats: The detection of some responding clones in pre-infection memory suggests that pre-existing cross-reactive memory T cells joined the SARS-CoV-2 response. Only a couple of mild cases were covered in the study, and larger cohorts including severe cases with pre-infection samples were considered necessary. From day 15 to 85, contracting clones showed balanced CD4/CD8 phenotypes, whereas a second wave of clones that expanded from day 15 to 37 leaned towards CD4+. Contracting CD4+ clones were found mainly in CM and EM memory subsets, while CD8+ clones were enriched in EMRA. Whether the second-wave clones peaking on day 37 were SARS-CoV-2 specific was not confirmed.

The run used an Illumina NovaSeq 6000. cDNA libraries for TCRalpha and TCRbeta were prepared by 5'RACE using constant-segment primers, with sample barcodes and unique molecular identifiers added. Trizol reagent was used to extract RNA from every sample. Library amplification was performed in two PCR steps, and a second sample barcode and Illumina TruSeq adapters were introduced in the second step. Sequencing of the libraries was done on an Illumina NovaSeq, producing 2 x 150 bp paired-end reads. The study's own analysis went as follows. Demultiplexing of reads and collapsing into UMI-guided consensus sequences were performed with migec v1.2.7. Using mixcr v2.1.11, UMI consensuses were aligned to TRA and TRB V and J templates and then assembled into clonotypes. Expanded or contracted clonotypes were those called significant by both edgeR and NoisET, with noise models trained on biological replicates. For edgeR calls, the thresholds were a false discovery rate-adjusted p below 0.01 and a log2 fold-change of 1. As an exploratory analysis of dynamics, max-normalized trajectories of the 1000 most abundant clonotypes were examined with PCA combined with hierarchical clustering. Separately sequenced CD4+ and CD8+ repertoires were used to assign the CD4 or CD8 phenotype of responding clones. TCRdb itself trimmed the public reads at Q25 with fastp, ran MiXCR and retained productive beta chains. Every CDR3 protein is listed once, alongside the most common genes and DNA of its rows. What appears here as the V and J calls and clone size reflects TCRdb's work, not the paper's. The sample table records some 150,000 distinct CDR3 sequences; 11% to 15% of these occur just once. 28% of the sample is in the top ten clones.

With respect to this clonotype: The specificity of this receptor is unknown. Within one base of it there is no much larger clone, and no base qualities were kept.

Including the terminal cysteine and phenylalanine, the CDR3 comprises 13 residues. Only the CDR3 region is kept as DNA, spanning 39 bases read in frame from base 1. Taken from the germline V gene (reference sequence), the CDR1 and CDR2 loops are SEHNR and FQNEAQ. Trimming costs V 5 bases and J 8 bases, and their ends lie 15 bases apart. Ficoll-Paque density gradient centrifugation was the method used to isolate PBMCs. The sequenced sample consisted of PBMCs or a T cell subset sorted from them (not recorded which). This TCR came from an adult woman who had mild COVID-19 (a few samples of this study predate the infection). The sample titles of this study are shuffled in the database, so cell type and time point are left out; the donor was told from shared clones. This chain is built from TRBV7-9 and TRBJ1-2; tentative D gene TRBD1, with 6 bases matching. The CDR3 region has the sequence CASSPRGGGGYTF. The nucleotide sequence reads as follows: TGTGCCAGCAGCCCCCGGGGAGGGGGAGGCTACACCTTC.